Here is one TCR beta chain with its context. Its antigen is still unknown. Nothing much larger sits one base from this clone, and base qualities are not available. The data were obtained in a study of T cells in Graves' hyperthyroidism and ophthalmopathy (dated by TCRdb to about 2019). Regarding the study in general: Peripheral blood samples were taken at the time of initial diagnosis, prior to any treatment. To identify distinguishing TCR V-J signatures, a discovery cohort of about 100 patients was used, comprising 40 to 45 with Graves' ophthalmopathy and around 60 with stable Graves' hyperthyroidism. Prospective prediction of ophthalmopathy was tested in an independent validation cohort consisting of roughly 20 hyperthyroidism patients and approximately 16 patients who later progressed to ophthalmopathy. For training and testing, the 100 or so patients in the discovery cohort were randomly divided in a 7:3 ratio. In addition, the study compared T-cell repertoires in thyroid tissue and in blood from roughly 6 Graves' hyperthyroidism patients. After blood sampling, hyperthyroidism patients were treated with methimazole at a starting dose of 30 mg daily, and ophthalmopathy patients were treated with high-dose intravenous methylprednisolone. The paper reports TCR Vbeta CDR3 sequencing of roughly 140 peripheral blood samples: around 41 ophthalmopathy, under 80 hyperthyroidism and around 17 progressor patients. Beyond this particular receptor, the publication reports: A model built on a 13 V-J signature distinguished ophthalmopathy from stable hyperthyroidism, reaching 87.88% sensitivity and about 81% specificity in cross-validation and 80%/75% in testing. Most expanded thyroid clonotypes (frequency above 0.001) were also detected in blood, a finding suggesting that blood repertoires may reflect thyroid immune responses. In validation, the model predicted progression to ophthalmopathy with approximately 69% sensitivity and approximately 74% specificity, a median of about 6 months before onset. No statistical method was used to set the sample size in advance, and investigators knew the group allocation.

From the cysteine up to the phenylalanine, the CDR3 has a length of 16 residues. The CDR3 DNA has 48 bases and is translated from base 1. CDR1 and CDR2 were assigned from the germline V gene as MNHEY and SVGEGT. Between the V and J ends, shortened by 6 bases and 7 bases respectively, the junction contains 24 bases. Stable Graves' hyperthyroidism was defined as no progression to ophthalmopathy during 18 months of follow-up. Hyperthyroidism patients were newly diagnosed, with disease duration under 2 months, and aged 18 to 65 years. Exclusion was applied to patients with uncontrolled infections, other autoimmune diseases, pregnancy or lactation. Diagnoses were based on clinical symptoms, serum thyroxine and TRAb, thyroid ultrasound and orbital computed tomography. PBMCs were isolated from around 10 ml of fresh peripheral blood by Ficoll-Paque density gradient centrifugation. Total RNA was extracted using Trizol reagent, and RNA quality was assessed on an Agilent 2100 Bioanalyzer.

The TCR beta CDR3 regions were amplified from RNA transcripts. For the first round of RT-PCR on the TCR CDR3, the HTBI primer set was used together with the Qiagen OneStep RT-PCR kit. A second multiplex PCR round built the libraries, followed by size selection and purification. Paired-end sequencing of the libraries was performed with 100 bp reads on an Illumina HiSeq2000. In the source study's methods: SOAPnuke was used to process the raw data, with reads discarded if the reads contained adapters or uncalled bases, had a mean Phred below 15, or lacked an exact constant-primer or identifier match. High-quality paired reads were merged with COPE v1.2.5, and unique nucleotide sequences were defined as clonotypes. MiTCR v1.1 was used to align the clonotypes against IMGT TRBV, TRBD and TRBJ reference segments. Only V-J combinations with frequency above 0.0001, covering about 99% of repertoires, were analysed. The TCS score was defined as F50 (clonal expansion) divided by E x V (chaos), with BLOSUM62-based TCRdist calculated between CDR3 peptides within each V-J. Welch's t-statistics and random forest reduced fewer than 600 V-J features to roughly 13, which were used in a naive Bayes classifier (R e1071). TCRdb ran its own pipeline on the public reads, namely fastp trimming at Q25 and MiXCR clone calling, and kept in-frame beta chains. Merged by CDR3 protein, the rows form single entries marked with the most common genes and DNA. The V and J calls come from TCRdb's annotation, not from the publication. This sample holds roughly 630,000 distinct CDR3 sequences; approximately 14% were observed only once. Jointly, the top ten make up about 7% of the sample.

Recombination linked TRBV6-2 or TRBV6-3 to TRBJ2-5, with the D call tentatively TRBD1 or TRBD2, each fitting 5 bases. The clonotype was recovered from a woman in her thirties with Graves' hyperthyroidism. The sequenced sample consisted of blood. The encoded CDR3 is CASSEIRGTAVGTQYF. The sequence in DNA is TGTGCCAGCAGCGAAATTAGAGGGACGGCGGTAGGGACCCAGTACTTC.